This TCR beta chain was recovered during a study of a mutant IDH1 vaccine in newly diagnosed glioma. On the study more broadly: Treated patients had a mean age of approximately 40 years and a sex split that was roughly 60% male and 37.5% female. The earlier regimen, radiotherapy, temozolomide, or both, was most often both. The study, taken as a whole, reports: Around 92% of patients showed vaccine-induced immune responses across multiple MHC alleles.

J was trimmed by 5 bases and V by 1 base; bases with no gene match: 5. The CDR3 extends over 16 amino acids. Germline CDR1 MDHEN, CDR2 SYDVKM. As regards this clone: Its antigen is unknown.

Time point: week 11, during vaccination. With topical imiquimod, each dose of the vaccine consisted of 300 ug of mutant IDH1 20-mer peptide. Here immunoSEQ multiplex PCR was the method, and the copy in TCRdb shows in-frame clones only, minus some. The repertoire holds around 41,000 clones, with 65% to 85% as singletons. This receptor was identified in a man in his forties with glioma. The sample in question was PBMCs, obtained from a glioma patient whose treatment included an IDH1 peptide vaccine. V and J are TRBV28 and TRBJ2-1; 10 bases map to TRBD1. The CDR3 bases are TGTGCCAGCAGTTTATCGGGCGGGACAGGGGACAATGAGCAGTTCTTC. Protein sequence: CASSLSGGTGDNEQFF.